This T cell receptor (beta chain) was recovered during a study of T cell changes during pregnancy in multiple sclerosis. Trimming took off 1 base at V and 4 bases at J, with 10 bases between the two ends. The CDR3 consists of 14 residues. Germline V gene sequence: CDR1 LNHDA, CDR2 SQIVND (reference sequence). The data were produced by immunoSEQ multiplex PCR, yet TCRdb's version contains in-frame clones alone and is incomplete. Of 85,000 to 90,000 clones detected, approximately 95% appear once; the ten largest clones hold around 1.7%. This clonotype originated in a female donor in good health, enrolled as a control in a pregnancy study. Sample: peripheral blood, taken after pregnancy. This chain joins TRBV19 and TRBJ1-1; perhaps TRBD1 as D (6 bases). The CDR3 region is CASSIGIGGTEAFF. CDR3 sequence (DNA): TGTGCCAGTAGTATAGGGATAGGGGGCACTGAAGCTTTCTTT.